This TCR beta chain was identified in a study of T cells in Graves' hyperthyroidism and ophthalmopathy. Study-wide context: Sampling of peripheral blood happened at initial diagnosis, prior to any treatment.

Comment on this clonotype: Antigen: not known.

Researchers amplified the TCR beta CDR3 regions from RNA transcripts. HTBI primers were employed in a first-round RT-PCR of the TCR CDR3. TCRdb called the multiplex PCR reads again in MiXCR, with one record for every CDR3 protein. The table lists 300,000 to 450,000 distinct CDR3 sequences, 15% to 20% of them singletons. Study-wide results and caveats: Ophthalmopathy cases were set apart from stable hyperthyroidism by a 13 V-J model.

Exclusion of a patient resulted from uncontrolled infection, other autoimmune disease, pregnancy or lactation. The sequence derives from a man younger than 30 with Graves' ophthalmopathy. The specimen was blood.

The CDR3 coding sequence is TGCAGTGCGTCTCCGGGACAGAATAACTATGGCTACACCTTC. Residues: CSASPGQNNYGYTF. The rearrangement joins TRBV20-1 to TRBJ1-2; 7 bases agree with TRBD1. The ends lost 6 bases at V and 1 base at J; junction bases unmatched: 8. Per germline, CDR1 DFQATT and CDR2 SNEGSKA (reference sequence). The CDR3 extends over 14 amino acids.